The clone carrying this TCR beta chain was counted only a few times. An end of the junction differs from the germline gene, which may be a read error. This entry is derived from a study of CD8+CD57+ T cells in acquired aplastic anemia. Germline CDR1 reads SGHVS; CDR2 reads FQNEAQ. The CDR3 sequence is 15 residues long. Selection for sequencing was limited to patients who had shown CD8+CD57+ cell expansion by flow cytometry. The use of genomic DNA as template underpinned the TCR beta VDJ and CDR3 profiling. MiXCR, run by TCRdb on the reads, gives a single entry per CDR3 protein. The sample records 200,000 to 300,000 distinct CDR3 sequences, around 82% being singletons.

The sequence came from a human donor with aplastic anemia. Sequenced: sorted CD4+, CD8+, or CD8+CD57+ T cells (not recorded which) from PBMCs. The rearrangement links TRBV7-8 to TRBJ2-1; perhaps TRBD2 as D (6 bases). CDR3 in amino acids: CASSLTGGAYNEHFF. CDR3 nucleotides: TGTGCCAGTAGCCTGACGGGCGGGGCCTACAATGAGCATTTCTTC.